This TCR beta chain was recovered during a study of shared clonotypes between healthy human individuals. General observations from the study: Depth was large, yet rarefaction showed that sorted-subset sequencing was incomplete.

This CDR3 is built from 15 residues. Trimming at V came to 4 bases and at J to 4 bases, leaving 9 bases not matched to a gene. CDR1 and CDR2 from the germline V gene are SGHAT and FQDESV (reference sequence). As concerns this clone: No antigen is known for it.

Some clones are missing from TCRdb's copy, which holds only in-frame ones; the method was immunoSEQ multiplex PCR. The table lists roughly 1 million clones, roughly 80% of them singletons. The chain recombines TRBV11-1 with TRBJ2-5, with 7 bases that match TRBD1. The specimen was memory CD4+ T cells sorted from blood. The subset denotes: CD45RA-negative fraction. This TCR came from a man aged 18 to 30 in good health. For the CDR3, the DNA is TGTGCCAGCAGCTCTGGTAGACAGGGAGTAGAGACCCAGTACTTC. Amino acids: CASSSGRQGVETQYF.